The 32 T cell receptor beta chains in this list originate from one sample, sequenced in a study. TCRdb recomputed calls from the RT-PCR reads with MiXCR, one row per CDR3 protein. The table has about 680,000 distinct CDR3 sequences, 11% to 15% seen once. Sequencing was done on a sample of memory CD4+ T cells from blood. Receptors were obtained from a female donor in good health, serving as a healthy control.

This clonotype has a handful of counts. V is TRBV25-1 and J is TRBJ2-3, with TRBD1 identical over 12 bases. This CDR3 spans 16 amino acids. The ends lost 3 bases at V and 6 bases at J; junction bases unmatched: 7. Germline-derived CDR1 and CDR2 are MGHDK and SYGVNS. CDR3 in DNA: TGTGCCAGCAGTGATCGGGACAGGGGGCTAGAGGATACGCAGTATTTT. Its translation: CASSDRDRGLEDTQYF.

The CDR3 DNA is TGTGCCAGCAGTGATACAGAGCCGAGGGCTTTCTTT. Protein product: CASSDTEPRAFF. The J gene is TRBJ1-1, the V gene TRBV12-3 or TRBV12-4, with D hard to call. The CDR3 is 12 residues long. V lost 5 bases and J 11 bases, leaving 15 bases between the germline ends.

This clonotype showed up just a few times. The CDR3 protein is CASSLDRGSFFEQFF. The CDR3 DNA sequence: TGTGCCAGCAGCTTAGACAGGGGGAGTTTCTTTGAGCAGTTCTTC. V usage is TRBV11-2 and J usage is TRBJ2-1, with 7 bases fitting TRBD1. Germline V gives CDR1 SGHAT, CDR2 FQNNGV. The CDR3 consists of 15 residues. The trim removed 0 bases at V and 9 bases at J, leaving 8 bases unmatched.

The gene calls are TRBV4-3 and TRBJ1-2, with 11 bases aligning to TRBD1. Trimming cost V 1 base and J 8 bases; bases outside gene matches: 3. The CDR3 spans 14 residues. Germline CDR1 is LGHNA and CDR2 is YSLEER. DNA for the CDR3: TGCGCCAGCAGCCAAGGGGGACAGGGGGGAGGCTACACCTTC. It translates to CASSQGGQGGGYTF.

The J gene is TRBJ1-5, the V gene TRBV24-1; the D gene is possibly TRBD1 (5 bases). Germline V gene data show CDR1 as KGHDR and CDR2 as SFDVKD. This CDR3 contains 13 residues. The V end lost 3 bases, the J end lost 9 bases, and 11 bases lay between the germline ends. This CDR3 is CATSDEGWRPQHF. The DNA of the CDR3 is TGTGCCACCAGTGATGAGGGGTGGCGGCCCCAGCATTTT.

This clonotype was detected only a few times. The chain recombines TRBV7-3 with TRBJ2-5; 7 nucleotides align to TRBD2. The junction had 1 base not matched to a gene; V was cut back by 3 bases and J by 3 bases. Germline CDR1 and CDR2: SGHTA and FQGTGA. CDR3 size: 13 residues. CDR3: CASSFGTKETQYF. CDR3 in DNA: TGTGCCAGCAGCTTCGGGACTAAAGAGACCCAGTACTTC.

This clonotype was detected ten times or more. This chain links TRBV5-1 with TRBJ2-5; 9 nucleotides match TRBD2. The CDR3 contains 13 residues. V shed 3 bases and J 5 bases; nucleotides not matched to a gene: 2. CDR1 is SGHRS and CDR2 is YFSETQ in the germline V gene. The CDR3 DNA reads as TGCGCCAGCAGCTGGCGGGAGGGTGAGACCCAGTACTTC. Translated: CASSWREGETQYF.

This clonotype was recorded many times. The chain is built from TRBV3-1 and TRBJ1-5; D is unresolved. V was cut by 3 bases and J by 2 bases, with 8 bases left in between. This CDR3 has 14 residues. CDR1 and CDR2 from the germline V gene are LGHDT and YNNKEL (reference sequence). CDR3 amino acids: CASSQAGGNQPQHF. The CDR3 DNA is TGTGCCAGCAGCCAGGCCGGTGGCAATCAGCCCCAGCATTTT. Full variable domain (rest looked up from reference TRBV3-1 and TRBJ1-5): DTAVSQTPKYLVTQMGNDKSIKCEQNLGHDTMYWYKQDSKKFLKIMFSYNNKELIINETVPNRFSPKSPDKAHLNLHINSLELGDSAVYFCASSQAGGNQPQHFGDGTRLSIL.

CDR3 DNA sequence: TGTGCCAGCAGCCCACCTCGACAGGCTGCCGAGCAGTACTTC. It codes for CASSPPRQAAEQYF. This sequence joins TRBV12-3 or TRBV12-4 and TRBJ2-7, with D possibly being TRBD1 (6 bases). The CDR3 is 14 amino acids. Trimming pared 6 bases from V and 6 bases from J, leaving 18 bases between.

This clonotype was seen only a few times. The chain has TRBV10-2 and TRBJ1-1; D gene uncertain. The CDR3 totals 12 residues. CDR1 is WSHSY and CDR2 is SAAADI in the germline V gene. V dropped 3 bases and J dropped 12 bases, with 14 bases sitting between them. The CDR3 region has the DNA TGCGCCAGCAGTGACATGCCCCAAAGGACTTTCTTT. It specifies CASSDMPQRTFF.

This clonotype has a count of ten or more. This chain links TRBV10-3 with TRBJ2-7; a possible D gene is TRBD2 (6 bases). From germline, CDR1 is ENHRY and CDR2 SYGVKD. This CDR3 has 11 amino acids. Between the trimmed V and J ends, which lost 6 bases and 6 bases, there was a span of 9 bases. The CDR3 loop reads CAIRAGFEQYF. The CDR3 coding sequence is TGTGCCATCAGGGCGGGATTCGAGCAGTACTTC.

The chain couples TRBV6-5 to TRBJ2-7; D possibly matches TRBD1 or TRBD2 (6 bases each). The CDR3 length is 13 residues. Trimming stripped 9 bases from V and 4 bases from J, with 16 bases between. The germline V gene encodes CDR1 MNHEY and CDR2 SVGAGI. CDR3 nucleotide sequence: TGTGCCAGTCACAGGGTAGGAGGGTACGAGCAGTACTTC. Its translation is CASHRVGGYEQYF.

This clonotype was observed at least ten times. The chain combines TRBV7-9 with TRBJ2-7, with D perhaps matching TRBD1 (6 bases). V lost 5 bases and J 5 bases, leaving 19 bases between the germline ends. This CDR3 contains 15 residues. Per germline, CDR1 SEHNR and CDR2 FQNEAQ (reference sequence). The CDR3 DNA reads as TGTGCCAGCAGCCCCCTAGGGGGAGTGGGAAACGAGCAGTACTTC. Translating it yields CASSPLGGVGNEQYF. The full variable domain, with the rest looked up from reference TRBV7-9 and TRBJ2-7, is DTGVSQNPRHKITKRGQNVTFRCDPISEHNRLYWYRQTLGQGPEFLTYFQNEAQLEKSRLLSDRFSAERPKGSFSTLEIQRTEQGDSAMYLCASSPLGGVGNEQYFGPGTRLTVT.

This clonotype showed up many times. This rearrangement joins TRBV6-1 to TRBJ2-4; 14 nucleotides line up with TRBD2. The CDR3 runs 21 residues. V trimming: 6 bases; J trimming: 1 base; junction bases outside the gene matches: 17. Germline CDR1 reads MNHNS; CDR2 reads SASEGT. The CDR3 nucleotides read TGTGCCAGCAGCGAGAATACGGGACTAGCGGGAGCCGGCGTCGCCAAAAACATTCAGTACTTC. Protein sequence: CASSENTGLAGAGVAKNIQYF.

This clonotype occurred a few times. V is TRBV18 and J is TRBJ2-7; tentatively, D is TRBD1 or TRBD2 (5 bases each). Trimming shortened V by 2 bases and J by 7 bases, and 12 bases separated the two germline ends. CDR3 length: 13 residues. Germline CDR1 and CDR2: KGHSH and LQKENI. CDR3 sequence (DNA): TGTGCCAGCTCACCAGGGACCGAGGGGGAGCAGTACTTC. Its translation: CASSPGTEGEQYF.

This clonotype was counted only a few times. The J gene is TRBJ2-5, the V gene TRBV19, with TRBD2 matching over 8 bases. The V gene end was trimmed by 1 base and the J gene end by 5 bases; junction bases not matched to a gene: 9. Looked up from germline, CDR1 is LNHDA and CDR2 is SQIVND (reference sequence). The CDR3 has 16 amino acids. CDR3 in amino acids: CASSIAGGPGVETQYF. CDR3 bases: TGTGCCAGTAGTATAGCGGGGGGGCCCGGAGTGGAGACCCAGTACTTC.

A few counts support this clonotype. The rearrangement uses TRBV7-2 and TRBJ2-4, with D possibly called TRBD1 or TRBD2 (5 bases each). Trimming shortened V by 1 base and J by 2 bases, and 12 bases separated the two germline ends. Germline values: CDR1 SGHTA, CDR2 FQGNSA. The CDR3 has 16 residues. For the CDR3, the DNA is TGTGCCAGCAGCTTAGACGGGACCCACCCCAAAAACATTCAGTACTTC. Translation: CASSLDGTHPKNIQYF.

Many counts were recorded for this clonotype. V usage is TRBV24-1 and J usage is TRBJ2-1; maybe TRBD1 (6 bases). The V gene's germline CDR1 is KGHDR and CDR2 SFDVKD. This CDR3 has 14 amino acids. The V end was cut by 4 bases, the J end by 0 bases, with 6 bases between. The CDR3 region is CATSEDSSYNEQFF. The DNA of the CDR3 is TGTGCCACCAGTGAGGACAGCTCCTACAATGAGCAGTTCTTC.

This clonotype was seen at least ten times. The gene calls are TRBV24-1 and TRBJ2-6, with 8 positions matching TRBD1. V shed 5 bases and J 2 bases; nucleotides not matched to a gene: 10. Germline values: CDR1 KGHDR, CDR2 SFDVKD. The CDR3 consists of 18 residues. The CDR3 nucleotides are TGTGCCACCAGTGGTCAGGCAGGGGGCGCAACTGGGGCCAACGTCCTGACTTTC. Its translation: CATSGQAGGATGANVLTF.

This clonotype was seen only a few times. V is TRBV12-5 and J is TRBJ1-1; D may be TRBD1 (5 bases). This CDR3 comprises 16 residues. The germline gives CDR1 LGHNT, CDR2 FRNRAP. Trimming left V 1 base short and J 5 bases short, with 17 bases between. CDR3 DNA sequence: TGTGCTAGTGGTTTGGGCTTAGAGGGGCAGAGAACTGAAGCTTTCTTT. This codes for CASGLGLEGQRTEAFF.

This clonotype has only a few counts. The J gene is TRBJ1-1, the V gene TRBV5-1; D gene uncertain. The CDR3 length is 14 residues. Trimming left V 0 bases short and J 2 bases short, with 8 bases between. CDR1 is SGHRS and CDR2 is YFSETQ in the germline V gene. CDR3: CASSLGIANTEAFF. The CDR3 DNA sequence: TGCGCCAGCAGCTTGGGCATTGCAAACACTGAAGCTTTCTTT.

This clonotype occurred many times. The rearrangement uses TRBV15 and TRBJ2-5; D perhaps matches TRBD2 (6 bases). V was clipped by 2 bases and J by 5 bases, with 12 bases between them. CDR1 is LNHNV, CDR2 YYDKDF, per germline (reference sequence). The CDR3 extends over 14 amino acids. The CDR3 protein is CATSRHGSTETQYF. The DNA for the CDR3 is TGTGCCACCAGCAGACACGGGAGTACGGAGACCCAGTACTTC.

This clonotype was seen a few times. The chain employs TRBV18 and TRBJ1-1; D ambiguous. The V and J ends lost 2 bases and 5 bases respectively, with 12 bases between them. Germline V gene data show CDR1 as KGHSH and CDR2 as LQKENI. This CDR3 region has 14 residues. The CDR3 DNA reads TGTGCCAGCTCACCAGGAGGGTACGGTACTGAAGCTTTCTTT. Its translation is CASSPGGYGTEAFF.

This clonotype has a handful of counts. The V and J genes are TRBV30 and TRBJ1-2; the match to TRBD1 covers 8 bases. Germline-derived CDR1 and CDR2 are GTSNPN and SVGIG (reference sequence). V shed 4 bases, J shed 4 bases, and the junction held 5 bases outside the gene matches. The CDR3 totals 13 residues. The CDR3 region is CAWTSGGSYGYTF. CDR3 nucleotide sequence: TGTGCCTGGACATCAGGGGGCTCCTATGGCTACACCTTC.

The CDR3 DNA follows: TGTGCCTGGAGTGGGCAGAAAAATCAGCCCCAGCATTTT. This encodes CAWSGQKNQPQHF. The chain employs TRBV30 and TRBJ1-5; D remains ambiguous. V was trimmed by 1 base and J by 4 bases, leaving 8 bases between them. The CDR3 sequence is 13 residues long. Germline-derived CDR1 and CDR2 are GTSNPN and SVGIG (reference sequence).

This clonotype was counted only a few times. This chain's CDR3 is CASSSSGTATNYGYTF. The CDR3 coding sequence is TGTGCCAGCAGCTCATCCGGGACGGCCACTAACTATGGCTACACCTTC. This sequence joins TRBV7-3 and TRBJ1-2, with TRBD1 as a possible D gene (5 bases). V gave up 4 bases and J gave up 0 bases, with 15 bases separating them. CDR3 length: 16 residues. Germline CDR1 and CDR2: SGHTA and FQGTGA. The full variable domain, completed using reference TRBV7-3 and TRBJ1-2, is GAGVSQTPSNKVTEKGKYVELRCDPISGHTALYWYRQSLGQGPEFLIYFQGTGAADDSGLPNDRFFAVRPEGSVSTLKIQRTERGDSAVYLCASSSSGTATNYGYTFGSGTRLTVV.

The gene calls are TRBV29-1 and TRBJ2-3, with 7 bases matching TRBD1. This CDR3 spans 14 amino acids. Germline CDR1 reads SQVTM; CDR2 reads ANQGSEA. The CDR3 DNA is TGCAGTTCCGATCACAGGGGAGGCACAGATACGCAGTATTTT. This codes for CSSDHRGGTDTQYF.

The sample holds a few counts of this clonotype. The gene calls are TRBV5-1 and TRBJ2-4; 8 bases line up with TRBD1. V trimming: 2 bases; J trimming: 8 bases; junction bases outside the gene matches: 9. CDR1 is SGHRS and CDR2 is YFSETQ in the germline V gene. The length of the CDR3 is 15 residues. The CDR3 is CASSFGQGRGDIQYF. CDR3 DNA: TGCGCCAGCAGCTTTGGACAGGGAAGGGGTGACATTCAGTACTTC.

This rearrangement joins TRBV12-3 or TRBV12-4 to TRBJ1-1; 11 bases align to TRBD1. The V gene end was trimmed by 5 bases and the J gene end by 4 bases; junction bases not matched to a gene: 9. The CDR3 sequence is 16 residues long. CDR3 sequence (DNA): TGTGCCAGCAGTCACGGACAGGGGGCCTGGGGCACTGAAGCTTTCTTT. Translated: CASSHGQGAWGTEAFF.

This clonotype was seen a handful of times. The genes are TRBV27 and TRBJ1-6; D unclear. The CDR3 contains 13 residues. The ends were cut back, 4 bases at V and 7 bases at J, with 8 bases in the middle. Germline V gives CDR1 MNHEY, CDR2 SMNVEV (reference sequence). CDR3 in DNA: TGTGCCAGCAGTTGGCGGGTAAATTCACCCCTCCACTTT. Amino acid sequence: CASSWRVNSPLHF.

This clonotype came up a few times. The chain has TRBV18 and TRBJ1-5; D might be TRBD1 (5 bases). Trimming took off 5 bases at V and 5 bases at J, with 16 bases between the two ends. Germline V CDR1 and CDR2: KGHSH, LQKENI. This CDR3 is 15 amino acids long. The CDR3 loop reads CASSGVGGLDQPQHF. The DNA for the CDR3 is TGTGCCAGCTCAGGCGTCGGGGGGTTAGATCAGCCCCAGCATTTT.

The genes are TRBV7-2 and TRBJ2-2; D is undetermined. Germline CDR1 SGHTA, CDR2 FQGNSA. Trimming shortened V by 3 bases and J by 4 bases, and 6 bases separated the two germline ends. The CDR3 totals 13 residues. This chain's CDR3 is CASSLYLTGELFF. The CDR3, as DNA: TGTGCCAGCAGCTTGTATCTCACCGGGGAGCTGTTTTTT.